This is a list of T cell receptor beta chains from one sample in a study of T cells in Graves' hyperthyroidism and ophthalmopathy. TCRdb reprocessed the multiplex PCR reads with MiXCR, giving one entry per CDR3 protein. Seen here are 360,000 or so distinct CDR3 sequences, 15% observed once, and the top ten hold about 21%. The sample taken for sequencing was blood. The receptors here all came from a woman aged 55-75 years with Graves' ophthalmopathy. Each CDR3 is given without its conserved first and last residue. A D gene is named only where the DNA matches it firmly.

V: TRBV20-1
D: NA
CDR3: SAPTGFREETQY

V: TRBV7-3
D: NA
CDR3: ASSAWGGNTEAF

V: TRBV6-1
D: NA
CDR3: ASSSPGSNYGYT

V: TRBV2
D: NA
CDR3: ASSEGRRYNQPQH

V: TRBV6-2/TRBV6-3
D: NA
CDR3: ASSSDTGELF

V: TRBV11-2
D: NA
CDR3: ASRPSGYYQETQY

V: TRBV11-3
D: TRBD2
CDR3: ASSLAPGGAQETQY

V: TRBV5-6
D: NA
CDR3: ASGLRAITDTQY

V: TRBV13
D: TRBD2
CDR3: ASSPGPGLAPSSYEQY

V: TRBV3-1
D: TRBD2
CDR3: ASSKAGTSSSICEQY

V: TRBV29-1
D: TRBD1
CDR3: SVDVSGGTGTSYEQY

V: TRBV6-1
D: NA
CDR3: ASSEEAGSTTDTQY

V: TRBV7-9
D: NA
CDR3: ASSLTLSTDTQY

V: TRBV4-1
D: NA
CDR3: ASSQEYGGSLSTDTQY

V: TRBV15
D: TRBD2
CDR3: ATSSQRGSYEQY